One sample yielded the 4 T cell receptor beta chains listed below, sequenced in a study of T cell responses to AZD1222 COVID-19 vaccine. Sequencing used immunoSEQ multiplex PCR; TCRdb keeps in-frame clones, though not all of them. The data show about 140,000 clones, with roughly 91% seen just once and 3.1% held by the top ten. Specimen: peripheral blood, collected 28 days after the second AZD1222 dose. These receptors were taken from an adult who received the AZD1222 COVID-19 vaccine.

The V gene is TRBV19, the J gene TRBJ2-1; no clear D. V lost 5 bases to trimming and J lost 0 bases, with 8 bases between them. The CDR3 spans 14 residues. CDR1 is LNHDA and CDR2 is SQIVND in the germline V gene (reference sequence). CDR3 in amino acids: CASSRANSYNEQFF. DNA for the CDR3: TGTGCCAGTAGTCGAGCGAACTCCTACAATGAGCAGTTCTTC. The variable domain in full, completed from reference TRBV19 and TRBJ2-1, reads DGGITQSPKYLFRKEGQNVTLSCEQNLNHDAMYWYRQDPGQGLRLIYYSQIVNDFQKGDIAEGYSVSREKKESFPLTVTSAQKNPTAFYLCASSRANSYNEQFFGPGTRLTVL.

A remark on this clone: One end of the junction fails to match germline, which may point to a read error. CDR3 nucleotide sequence: TGTGCCAGCAGCGAAGGTGGGGGGACAGGCTATGGCTACACCTTC. This codes for CASSEGGGTGYGYTF. The chain couples TRBV6-1 to TRBJ1-2; 8 positions match TRBD1. The CDR3 extends over 15 amino acids. Germline V gene sequence: CDR1 MNHNS, CDR2 SASEGT.

This chain connects TRBV30 to TRBJ1-4, with 10 bases aligning to TRBD1. CDR1 is GTSNPN, CDR2 SVGIG, per germline (reference sequence). This CDR3 region has 15 residues. V lost 2 bases, J lost 7 bases, and 7 bases stayed unmatched. In nucleotides, the CDR3 is TGTGCCTGGAGTTCAACCGGGACAGGGGCTGAAAAACTGTTTTTT. This codes for CAWSSTGTGAEKLFF. The entire variable domain, with the rest obtained from reference TRBV30 and TRBJ1-4, is as follows: SQTIHQWPATLVQPVGSPLSLECTVEGTSNPNLYWYRQAAGRGLQLLFYSVGIGQISSEVPQNLSASRPQDRQFILSSKKLLLSDSGFYLCAWSSTGTGAEKLFFGSGTQLSVL.

J is TRBJ1-1 and V is TRBV28, with D unresolved. Germline CDR1 MDHEN, CDR2 SYDVKM. This CDR3 comprises 11 residues. CDR3 amino acids: CAVAGNTEAFF. DNA for the CDR3: TGTGCTGTAGCGGGGAACACTGAAGCTTTCTTT.